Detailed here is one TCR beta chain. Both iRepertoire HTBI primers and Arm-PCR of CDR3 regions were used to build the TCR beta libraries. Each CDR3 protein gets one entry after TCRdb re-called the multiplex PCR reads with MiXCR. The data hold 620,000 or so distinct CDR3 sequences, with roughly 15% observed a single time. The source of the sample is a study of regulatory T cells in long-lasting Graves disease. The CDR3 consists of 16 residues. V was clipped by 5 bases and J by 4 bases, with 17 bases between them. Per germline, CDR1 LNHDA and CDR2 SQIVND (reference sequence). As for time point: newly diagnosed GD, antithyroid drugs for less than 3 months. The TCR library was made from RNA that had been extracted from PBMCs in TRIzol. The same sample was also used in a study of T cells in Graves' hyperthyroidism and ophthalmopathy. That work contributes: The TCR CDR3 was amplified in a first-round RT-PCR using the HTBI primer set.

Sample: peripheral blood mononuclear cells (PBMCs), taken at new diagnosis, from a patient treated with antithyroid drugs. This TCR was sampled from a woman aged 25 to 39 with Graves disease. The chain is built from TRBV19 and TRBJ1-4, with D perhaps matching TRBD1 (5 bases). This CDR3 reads CASSASTGTFNEKLFF. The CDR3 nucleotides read TGTGCCAGTAGTGCCTCCACAGGAACTTTTAATGAAAAACTGTTTTTT.